This T cell receptor (beta chain) was captured in a study of Ad26.COV2.S vaccination and SARS-CoV-2 variants. In the study overall: The vaccine Ad26.COV2.S was put into the muscle once, or twice with 56 days between. The study, taken as a whole, reports: The placebo group had lower spike-specific TCR breadth than the vaccine recipients did. Substantial breadth was reported for post-vaccination spike-specific CD8+ and CD4+ T cells.

Some clones are missing from TCRdb's copy, which holds only in-frame ones; the method was immunoSEQ multiplex PCR. Counted here are about 480,000 clones, around nine tenths occurring once; the ten biggest clones make up around 13%. Germline lookup yields CDR1 SGHAT and CDR2 FQDESV (reference sequence). The CDR3 runs to 15 residues. V was clipped by 5 bases and J by 5 bases; unmatched bases: 7. Details on this clone: Its antigen is currently unknown.

Indicated treatment: some 19 received Ad26.COV2.S at low or high dose, single or two shots; about five received placebo; per-sample allocation not given. Samples analyzed were those drawn on day 63 after the first vaccine or placebo injection. The rearrangement links TRBV11-1 to TRBJ2-1; 9 bases align to TRBD1. The TCR comes from a person between 18 and 59 years old who received the Ad26.COV2.S COVID-19 vaccine or a placebo. The sequencing here drew on peripheral blood, taken in a trial of Ad26.COV2.S vaccine versus placebo. CDR3 sequence reads: CASSLRGTGHNEQFF. CDR3 nucleotides: TGTGCCAGCAGCCTAAGGGGGACAGGGCACAATGAGCAGTTCTTC.